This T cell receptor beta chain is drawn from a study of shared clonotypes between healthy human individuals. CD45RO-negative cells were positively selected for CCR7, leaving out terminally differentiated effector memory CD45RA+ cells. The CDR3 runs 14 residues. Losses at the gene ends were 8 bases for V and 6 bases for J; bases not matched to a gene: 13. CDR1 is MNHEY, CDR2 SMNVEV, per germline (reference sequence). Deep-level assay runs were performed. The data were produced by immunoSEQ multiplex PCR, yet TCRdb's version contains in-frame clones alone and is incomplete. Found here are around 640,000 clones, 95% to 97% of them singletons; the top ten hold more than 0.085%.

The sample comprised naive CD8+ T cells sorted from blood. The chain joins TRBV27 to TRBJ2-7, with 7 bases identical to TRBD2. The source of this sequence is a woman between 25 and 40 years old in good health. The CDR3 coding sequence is TGTGCCAGCCGGAGTCCGGGAGGTTTCCCCGAGCAGTACTTC. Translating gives CASRSPGGFPEQYF.